The 13 T cell receptor beta chains listed next were all sequenced from one sample in a study of breast tumors, draining lymph nodes, adjacent tissues. The lymph nodes were axillary draining lymph nodes from breast cancer patients. TCRdb re-analysed the multiplex PCR reads in MiXCR, keeping a single row per CDR3 protein. The repertoire holds about 230,000 distinct CDR3 sequences, with 32% as singletons. The sequencing sample was made of axillary lymph node tissue. The receptors shown here come from a female donor with breast cancer. Some clones in this sample may be carry-over from other donors' samples.

Many counts were recorded for this clonotype. V usage is TRBV18 and J usage is TRBJ2-3; TRBD1 aligns across 9 bases. The CDR3 contains 14 residues. The V gene's germline CDR1 is KGHSH and CDR2 LQKENI. The V segment lost 6 bases and the J segment 3 bases; nucleotides outside the gene matches: 4. The CDR3 is CASSATGGTDTQYF. Here the CDR3 DNA reads TGTGCCAGCTCGGCGACAGGGGGGACAGATACGCAGTATTTT. The full variable domain, rest sourced from reference TRBV18 and TRBJ2-3, is NAGVMQNPRHLVRRRGQEARLRCSPMKGHSHVYWYRQLPEEGLKFMVYLQKENIIDESGMPKERFSAEFPKEGPSILRIQQVVRGDSAAYFCASSATGGTDTQYFGPGTRLTVL.

This clonotype showed up many times. The chain joins TRBV28 to TRBJ1-6; D is unresolved. V was trimmed by 5 bases and J by 2 bases, leaving 10 bases between them. Germline V gene data show CDR1 as MDHEN and CDR2 as SYDVKM. This CDR3 has 15 amino acids. The CDR3 reads CASSGGNPYNSPLHF. CDR3 bases: TGTGCCAGCAGTGGAGGGAACCCCTATAATTCACCCCTCCACTTT.

This clonotype occurred many times. A junction boundary mismatches the germline segment, possibly from a read error. The chain is built from TRBV6-6 and TRBJ2-2; D gene uncertain. In germline, CDR1 is MNHNY, CDR2 SVGAGI (reference sequence). CDR3 length equals 14 residues. The CDR3 region is CASSHSGHTGELFF. The CDR3 region has the DNA TGTGCCAGCAGTCACTCCGGGCACACCGGGGAGCTGTTTTTT.

Regarding this clonotype: The junction differs from germline at one of its ends, possibly a read error. The gene calls are TRBV5-5 and TRBJ1-3, with D perhaps TRBD1 (5 bases). This CDR3 comprises 15 residues. Germline V CDR1 and CDR2: SGHKS, YYEKEE (reference sequence). In nucleotides, the CDR3 is TGTGCCAGCAGCTTGCGCAGGGCCTCTGGAACCACCATATATTTT. Protein sequence: CASSLRRASGTTIYF. Full variable domain (rest looked up from reference TRBV5-5 and TRBJ1-3): DAGVTQSPTHLIKTRGQQVTLRCSPISGHKSVSWYQQVLGQGPQFIFQYYEKEERGRGNFPDRFSARQFPNYSSELNVNALLLGDSALYLCASSLRRASGTTIYFGEGSWLTVV.

This chain uses TRBV5-4 with TRBJ1-1; TRBD1 matches at 9 bases. Germline V CDR1 and CDR2: SGHNT, YYREEE (reference sequence). This CDR3 spans 13 amino acids. Trimming removed 1 base from V and 6 bases from J; junction bases left unmatched: 1. This CDR3 is CASSLWDRAEAFF. The CDR3 DNA reads as TGTGCCAGCAGCTTGTGGGACAGGGCTGAAGCTTTCTTT.

This clonotype showed up just a few times. The chain uses TRBV10-2 and TRBJ2-7, with 8 bases aligning to TRBD1. In germline, CDR1 is WSHSY, CDR2 SAAADI. The length of the CDR3 is 14 residues. V lost 0 bases, J lost 4 bases, and 2 bases stayed unmatched. CDR3 DNA sequence: TGCGCCAGCAGTGAGTCCGGACAGGGATACGAGCAGTACTTC. Its protein is CASSESGQGYEQYF.

A word on this clonotype: This CDR3 is missing its conserved last phenylalanine or tryptophan, likely due to a read error. The chain recombines TRBV7-2 with TRBJ2-5; D is undetermined. V was pared by 5 bases and J by 7 bases, with 14 bases between. The germline V gene encodes CDR1 SGHTA and CDR2 FQGNSA. The CDR3 extends over 13 amino acids. This CDR3 is CASSPGSKGTQYL. As DNA, the CDR3 is TGTGCCAGCAGCCCCGGGTCGAAGGGGACCCAGTACTTA.

As for this clonotype: Likely a read error: the CDR3 ends without its conserved phenylalanine or tryptophan. The DNA is left out, because the CDR3 cannot be placed on it with certainty; the CDR3 is given as TCRdb lists it. The chain carries TRBV5-6 and TRBJ2-7; the D call of TRBD2 is as the table states it, not checked on the DNA. The CDR3 totals 14 residues, both ends included. Germline assignment: CDR1 SGHDT and CDR2 YYEEEE. CDR3 sequence reads: CASSLRESLSERYL.

The chain joins TRBV7-3 to TRBJ2-7; weak D call: TRBD1 (5 bases). The V end lost 7 bases, the J end lost 5 bases, and 30 bases lay between the germline ends. This CDR3 is built from 18 residues. Germline V CDR1 and CDR2: SGHTA, FQGTGA. CDR3 sequence reads: CASIHDRSRAVLWDEQYF. CDR3 coding DNA: TGTGCCAGCATCCACGACCGTAGCAGGGCCGTCCTCTGGGACGAGCAGTACTTC.

At least ten counts were recorded for this clonotype. The chain recombines TRBV7-6 with TRBJ2-5; D not resolved. With 5 bases removed from V and 0 bases from J, the gap between germline ends came to 10 bases. CDR1 SGHVS and CDR2 FNYEAQ come from the germline V gene. The length of the CDR3 is 14 residues. CDR3 loop: CASSPMAYQETQYF. For the CDR3, the DNA is TGTGCCAGCAGCCCCATGGCGTACCAAGAGACCCAGTACTTC.

This clonotype has ten or more counts. This chain uses TRBV30 with TRBJ2-1; no firm D call. Trimming left V 2 bases short and J 4 bases short, with 12 bases between. This CDR3 region has 14 residues. The germline gives CDR1 GTSNPN, CDR2 SVGIG (reference sequence). In nucleotides, the CDR3 is TGTGCCTGGAGTCCCCCACAGACTTACAATGAGCAGTTCTTC. Its protein product is CAWSPPQTYNEQFF.

A remark on this clonotype: It is unclear where the CDR3 begins or ends on the DNA, so no DNA is shown, and the CDR3 is as TCRdb lists it. J is TRBJ2-3 and V is TRBV25-1; the D call in the table, TRBD2, was not verified against the DNA. Germline values: CDR1 MGHDK, CDR2 SYGVNS. The CDR3 numbers 20 amino acids, ends counted. CDR3 amino acids: CASSFYICSARGGGTDTQYF.

Details on this clonotype: One base away lies a much larger clone, so this may be a sequencing read error. The CDR3 ends on some other residue instead of the conserved phenylalanine or tryptophan, so this is likely a read error. The chain uses TRBV19 and TRBJ2-4; a possible D gene is TRBD2 (5 bases). Germline V gives CDR1 LNHDA, CDR2 SQIVND (reference sequence). V lost 0 bases and J 3 bases, leaving 12 bases between the germline ends. This CDR3 is built from 16 residues. DNA for the CDR3: TGTGCCAGTAGTATAGATACCACCCGGGGCAAAAACATTCAGTACTGC. This codes for CASSIDTTRGKNIQYC.